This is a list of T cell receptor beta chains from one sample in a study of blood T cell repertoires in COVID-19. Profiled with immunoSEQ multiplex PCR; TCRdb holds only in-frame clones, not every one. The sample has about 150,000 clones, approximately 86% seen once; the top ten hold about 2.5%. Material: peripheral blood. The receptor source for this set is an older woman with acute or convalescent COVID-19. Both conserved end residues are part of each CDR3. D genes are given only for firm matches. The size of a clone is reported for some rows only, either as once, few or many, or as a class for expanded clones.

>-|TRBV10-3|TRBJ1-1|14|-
CAISEFQGNAEAFF
TGTGCCATCAGTGAGTTTCAGGGGAATGCTGAAGCTTTCTTT
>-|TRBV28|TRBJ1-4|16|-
CASSLKAGSTNEKLFF
TGTGCCAGCAGTCTCAAAGCAGGGTCAACTAATGAAAAACTGTTTTTT
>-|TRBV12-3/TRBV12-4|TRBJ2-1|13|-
CASSLAGPGEQFF
TGTGCCAGCAGTTTGGCGGGTCCCGGTGAGCAGTTCTTC
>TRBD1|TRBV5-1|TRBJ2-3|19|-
CASKFAAGGATGSTDTQYF
TGCGCCAGTAAATTTGCAGCAGGGGGAGCCACCGGTAGCACAGATACGCAGTATTTT
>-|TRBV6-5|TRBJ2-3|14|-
CASLTPGSTDTQYF
TGTGCCAGCTTAACTCCGGGAAGCACAGATACGCAGTATTTT
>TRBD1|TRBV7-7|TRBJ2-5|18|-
CASSLLWSGQGFSETQYF
TGTGCTAGCAGCTTGCTCTGGTCGGGACAGGGGTTTTCGGAGACCCAGTACTTC
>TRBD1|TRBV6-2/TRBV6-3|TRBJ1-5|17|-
CASSYRRTGGDNQPQHF
TGTGCCAGCAGTTACCGACGGACAGGGGGAGACAATCAGCCCCAGCATTTT
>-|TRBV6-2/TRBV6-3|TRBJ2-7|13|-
CASSMTGIYEQYF
TGTGCCAGCAGTATGACCGGGATATACGAGCAGTACTTC
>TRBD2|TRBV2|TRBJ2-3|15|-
CASRRTSDPTDTQYF
TGTGCCAGCAGGAGGACTAGCGACCCCACAGATACGCAGTATTTT
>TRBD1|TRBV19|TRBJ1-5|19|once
CASSLSPGQGYFGNQPQHF
TGTGCCAGTAGTCTCTCACCGGGACAGGGTTACTTTGGCAATCAGCCCCAGCATTTT
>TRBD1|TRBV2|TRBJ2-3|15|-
CASSPQGAPTDTQYF
TGTGCCAGCAGTCCTCAGGGGGCGCCCACAGATACGCAGTATTTT
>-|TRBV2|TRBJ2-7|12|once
CASSGVSYEQYF
TGTGCCAGCAGCGGGGTCTCCTACGAGCAGTACTTC
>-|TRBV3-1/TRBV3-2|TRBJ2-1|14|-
CASSQGGQYNEQFF
TGTGCCAGCAGCCAGGGGGGACAGTACAATGAGCAGTTCTTC
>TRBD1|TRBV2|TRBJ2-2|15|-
CASSFGTGSGGELFF
TGTGCCAGCAGTTTCGGGACAGGGTCTGGCGGGGAGCTGTTTTTT
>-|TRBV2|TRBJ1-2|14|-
CASRRSENNYGYTF
TGTGCCAGCAGGAGGTCAGAAAATAACTATGGCTACACCTTC
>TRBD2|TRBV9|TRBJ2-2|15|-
CASSPGLAALGELFF
TGTGCCAGCAGTCCGGGACTAGCGGCTTTAGGGGAGCTGTTTTTT
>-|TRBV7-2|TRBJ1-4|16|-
CASSFMPGGGGEKLFF
TGTGCCAGCAGCTTTATGCCGGGAGGGGGAGGCGAAAAACTGTTTTTT
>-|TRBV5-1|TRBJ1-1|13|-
CASSPGRNAEAFF
TGCGCCAGCAGCCCGGGTCGTAACGCTGAAGCTTTCTTT
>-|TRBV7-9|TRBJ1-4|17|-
CASSFEGGWTTNEKLFF
TGTGCCAGCAGCTTTGAAGGGGGTTGGACAACTAATGAAAAACTGTTTTTT
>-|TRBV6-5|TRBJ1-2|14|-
CATEFADLRYGYTF
TGTGCCACCGAGTTTGCCGACTTGCGCTATGGCTACACCTTC
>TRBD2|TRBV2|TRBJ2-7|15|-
CASRELLAGSYEQYF
TGTGCCAGCAGAGAGTTACTAGCGGGGTCCTACGAGCAGTACTTC
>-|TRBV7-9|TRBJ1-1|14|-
CASSLGGSSTEAFF
TGTGCCAGCAGTCTCGGAGGGTCGAGCACTGAAGCTTTCTTT
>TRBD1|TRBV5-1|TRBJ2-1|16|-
CASSLGTGTGYNEQFF
TGCGCCAGCAGCTTGGGGACCGGGACAGGCTACAATGAGCAGTTCTTC
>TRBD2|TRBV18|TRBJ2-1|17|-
CASSPKGLAGVYNEQFF
TGTGCCAGCTCACCTAAGGGACTAGCGGGGGTCTACAATGAGCAGTTCTTC
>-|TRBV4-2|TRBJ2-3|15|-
CASSQEGRDTDTQYF
TGTGCCAGCAGCCAAGAGGGCAGGGACACAGATACGCAGTATTTT
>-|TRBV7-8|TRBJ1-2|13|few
CASSPRGQYGYTF
TGTGCCAGCAGCCCGCGGGGGCAGTATGGCTACACCTTC
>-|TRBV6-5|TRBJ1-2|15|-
CVTLQLLGTGDGYTF
TGTGTCACGCTCCAGTTATTAGGAACGGGGGATGGCTACACCTTC
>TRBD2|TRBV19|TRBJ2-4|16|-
CASSLRLAGFGDIQYF
TGTGCCAGTAGTTTACGACTAGCGGGGTTTGGGGACATTCAGTACTTC
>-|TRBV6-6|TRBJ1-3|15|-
CASSSGQTSGNTIYF
TGTGCCAGCAGTTCCGGACAGACCTCTGGAAACACCATATATTTT
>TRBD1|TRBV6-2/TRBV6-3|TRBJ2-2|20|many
CASSYRRTGGLLRGSGELFF
TGTGCCAGCAGTTACCGGAGGACAGGGGGCCTTTTAAGGGGTTCCGGGGAGCTGTTTTTT
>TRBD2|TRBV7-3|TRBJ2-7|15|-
CASSLGLAGVYEQYF
TGTGCCAGCAGCCTGGGACTAGCGGGGGTCTACGAGCAGTACTTC
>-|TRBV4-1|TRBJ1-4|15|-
CASSQGLQGREKLFF
TGCGCCAGCAGCCAAGGGCTCCAGGGCCGTGAAAAACTGTTTTTT
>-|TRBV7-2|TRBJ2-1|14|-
CASRGAASYNEQFF
TGTGCCAGCAGAGGGGCAGCCTCCTACAATGAGCAGTTCTTC
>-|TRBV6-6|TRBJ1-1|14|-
CASSLQGMNTEAFF
TGTGCCAGCAGCCTCCAGGGGATGAACACTGAAGCTTTCTTT
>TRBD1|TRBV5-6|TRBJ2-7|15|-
CASSFGMGQAYEQYF
TGTGCCAGCAGCTTCGGAATGGGACAGGCCTACGAGCAGTACTTC
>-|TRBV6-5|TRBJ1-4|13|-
CASSYRGREKLFF
TGTGCCAGCAGTTACAGGGGCCGTGAAAAACTGTTTTTT
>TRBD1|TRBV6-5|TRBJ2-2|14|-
CASWDRENTGELFF
TGTGCCAGTTGGGACAGGGAGAACACCGGGGAGCTGTTTTTT
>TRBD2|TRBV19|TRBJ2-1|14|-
CASSIAKAGYEQFF
TGTGCCAGTAGTATAGCAAAAGCGGGGTATGAGCAGTTCTTC
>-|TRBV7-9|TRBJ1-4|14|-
CASTSGQPNEKLFF
-
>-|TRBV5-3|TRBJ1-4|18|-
CARSNWGRGPATNEKLFF
TGTGCCAGAAGCAATTGGGGCAGGGGTCCAGCCACTAATGAAAAACTGTTTTTT
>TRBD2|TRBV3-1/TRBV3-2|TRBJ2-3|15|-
CASSHIAGTTDTQYF
TGTGCCAGCAGCCATATAGCGGGGACTACAGATACGCAGTATTTT
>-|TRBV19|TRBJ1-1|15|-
CASTDQGTVNTEAFF
TGTGCCAGTACCGATCAGGGGACGGTGAACACTGAAGCTTTCTTT
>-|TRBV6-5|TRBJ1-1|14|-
CASSSSFWPGEAFF
TGTGCCAGCAGTTCTTCCTTCTGGCCTGGTGAAGCTTTCTTT
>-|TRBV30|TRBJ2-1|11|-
CAWSVSFEQFF
TGTGCCTGGAGCGTTAGTTTTGAGCAGTTCTTC
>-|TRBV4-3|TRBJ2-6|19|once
CASSQDILAGGAGANVLTF
TGCGCCAGCAGCCAAGATATATTAGCTGGGGGCGCAGGGGCCAACGTCCTGACTTTC
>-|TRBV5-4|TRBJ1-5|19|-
CASRSDTAKQKGPNQPQHF
TGTGCCAGCAGGTCGGACACGGCCAAGCAAAAGGGGCCCAATCAGCCCCAGCATTTT
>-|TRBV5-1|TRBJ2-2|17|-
CASSLYRTAKLTGELFF
TGCGCCAGCAGCTTGTATAGGACAGCAAAACTCACCGGGGAGCTGTTTTTT
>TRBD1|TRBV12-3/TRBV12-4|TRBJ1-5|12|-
CASGQGNQPQHF
TGTGCCAGCGGACAGGGAAATCAGCCCCAGCATTTT
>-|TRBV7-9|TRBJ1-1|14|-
CASSLQGMNTEAFF
TGTGCCAGCAGCTTACAGGGTATGAACACTGAAGCTTTCTTT
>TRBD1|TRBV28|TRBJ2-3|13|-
CASSPGGSDTQYF
TGTGCCAGCAGTCCAGGGGGCTCAGATACGCAGTATTTT